These 12 T cell receptor beta chains were sequenced from one sample in a study of technical replicates of blood from several donors. Sequencing used immunoSEQ multiplex PCR; TCRdb keeps in-frame clones, though not all of them. The sample lists roughly 74,000 clones; about 91% were seen once. Sequences were obtained from T cells isolated from PBMCs. Receptor source: a human donor in good health.

CDR3 DNA: TGTGCCAGCAGCATTGGACTAGCGGGAGGGTCTCAGTACTTC. This sequence encodes CASSIGLAGGSQYF. This sequence joins TRBV7-9 and TRBJ2-4, with 15 bases that match TRBD2. The J segment lost 12 bases and the V segment lost 5 bases, leaving 5 bases of the junction unmatched. The CDR3 is made up of 14 amino acids. Germline V gene data show CDR1 as SEHNR and CDR2 as FQNEAQ (reference sequence).

The J gene is TRBJ2-7, the V gene TRBV5-8; the D is unclear. Germline V gene lookup returns CDR1 SGHTS and CDR2 YDEGEE. Between the trimmed V and J ends, which lost 3 bases and 0 bases, there was a span of 10 bases. The CDR3 is 14 amino acids. The CDR3 bases are TGTGCCAGCAGCTCGTACTATACCTCCTACGAGCAGTACTTC. Amino acid sequence: CASSSYYTSYEQYF.

J is TRBJ2-3 and V is TRBV4-2; 7 bases are a match to TRBD2. There are 13 residues in the CDR3. V lost 6 bases, J lost 6 bases, and 6 bases stayed unmatched. Germline V CDR1 and CDR2: LGHNA, YNFKEQ. The CDR3 reads CASSLGRADTQYF. CDR3 sequence (DNA): TGTGCCAGCAGTTTAGGGAGGGCGGATACGCAGTATTTT.

V is TRBV7-2 and J is TRBJ2-7; D is uncertain. This CDR3 has 15 amino acids. Germline V gene lookup returns CDR1 SGHTA and CDR2 FQGNSA. V lost 3 bases and J 2 bases, leaving 14 bases between the germline ends. CDR3 residues: CASSFERSYTYEQYF. For the CDR3, the DNA is TGTGCCAGCAGCTTCGAGAGGAGCTACACCTACGAGCAGTACTTC.

The chain has TRBV30 and TRBJ2-2; a possible D gene is TRBD1 (6 bases). The CDR3 length is 12 residues. CDR1 GTSNPN and CDR2 SVGIG come from the germline V gene (reference sequence). V was shortened by 1 base and J by 6 bases, with 6 bases between the two germline ends. CDR3 bases: TGTGCCTGGAGTGGGGGGCCCGGGGAGCTGTTTTTT. Translation gives CAWSGGPGELFF.

The chain links TRBV27 to TRBJ1-5; 8 bases agree with TRBD1. The germline V gene encodes CDR1 MNHEY and CDR2 SMNVEV (reference sequence). The CDR3 spans 14 residues. Germline trimming cut 5 bases from V and 15 bases from J; bases unmatched to any gene: 15. CDR3 loop: CASSATGVPTVLHF. The CDR3 nucleotides are TGTGCCAGCAGTGCGACAGGGGTCCCCACGGTATTGCATTTT.

This clone showed up just once. The chain uses TRBV25-1 and TRBJ2-7; 10 bases are a match to TRBD2. J was trimmed by 3 bases and V by 2 bases; bases with no gene match: 1. Germline assignment: CDR1 MGHDK and CDR2 SYGVNS. The CDR3 contains 14 residues. The CDR3 reads CASSEIAGGYEQYF. CDR3 DNA: TGTGCCAGCAGTGAAATAGCGGGAGGCTACGAGCAGTACTTC.

This chain connects TRBV29-1 to TRBJ2-1, with 11 bases lining up with TRBD2. This CDR3 contains 15 residues. Germline CDR1 is SQVTM and CDR2 is ANQGSEA. V was pared by 2 bases and J by 9 bases, with 9 bases of the junction left unmatched. The CDR3 region is CSVENLAGGPGEQFF. The CDR3 DNA reads TGCAGCGTTGAAAATTTAGCGGGAGGGCCAGGTGAGCAGTTCTTC.

This clone showed up just a few times. The chain links TRBV6-5 to TRBJ1-3; D is unclear. V lost 6 bases and J lost 0, with 9 bases in between. This CDR3 spans 14 amino acids. The germline gives CDR1 MNHEY, CDR2 SVGAGI. This chain's CDR3 is CASRVHVSGNTIYF. The CDR3 nucleotides read TGTGCCAGCAGGGTACACGTCTCTGGAAACACCATATATTTT.

The rearrangement uses TRBV6-5 and TRBJ2-5; D possibly corresponds to TRBD1 (5 bases). In germline, CDR1 is MNHEY, CDR2 SVGAGI. CDR3 size: 14 residues. V was shortened by 6 bases and J by 1 base, with 12 bases between the two germline ends. The CDR3 sequence: CASRVGPVQETQYF. The CDR3 DNA reads as TGTGCCAGCAGGGTGGGGCCAGTCCAAGAGACCCAGTACTTC.

The chain joins TRBV13 to TRBJ2-1; D not resolved. Looked up from germline, CDR1 is PRHDT and CDR2 is FYEKMQ (reference sequence). V was trimmed by 4 bases and J by 9 bases, leaving 13 bases between them. The CDR3 is 13 residues long. The CDR3 here is CASSSYGVGEQFF. The CDR3 region has the DNA TGTGCCAGCAGCTCCTACGGAGTGGGTGAGCAGTTCTTC.

J is TRBJ2-6 and V is TRBV7-2; no firm D call. The germline V and J ends were trimmed by 1 base and 0 bases, with 7 bases remaining between them. CDR1 SGHTA and CDR2 FQGNSA come from the germline V gene. The CDR3 spans 16 residues. The CDR3 DNA follows: TGTGCCAGCAGCTTAGAGGCAGGCTCTGGGGCCAACGTCCTGACTTTC. The encoded protein is CASSLEAGSGANVLTF. Supplemented by reference TRBV7-2 and TRBJ2-6, the full variable domain reads GAGVSQSPSNKVTEKGKDVELRCDPISGHTALYWYRQSLGQGLEFLIYFQGNSAPDKSGLPSDRFSAERTGGSVSTLTIQRTQQEDSAVYLCASSLEAGSGANVLTFGAGSRLTVL.